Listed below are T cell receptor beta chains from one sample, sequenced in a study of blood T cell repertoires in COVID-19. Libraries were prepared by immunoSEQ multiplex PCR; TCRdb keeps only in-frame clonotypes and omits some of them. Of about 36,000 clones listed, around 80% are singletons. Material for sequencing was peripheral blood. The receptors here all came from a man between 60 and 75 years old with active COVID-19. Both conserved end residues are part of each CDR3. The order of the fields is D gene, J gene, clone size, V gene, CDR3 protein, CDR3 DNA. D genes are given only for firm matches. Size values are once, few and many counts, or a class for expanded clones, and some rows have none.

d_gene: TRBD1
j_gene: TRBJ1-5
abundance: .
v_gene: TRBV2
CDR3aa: CASSSTGTGEEPQHF
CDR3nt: TGTGCCAGCAGTAGTACCGGGACAGGAGAAGAGCCCCAGCATTTT

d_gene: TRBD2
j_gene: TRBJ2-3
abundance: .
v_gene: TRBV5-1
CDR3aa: CASSLGERGPDTQYF
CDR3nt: TGCGCCAGCAGCTTGGGGGAGCGGGGACCAGATACGCAGTATTTT

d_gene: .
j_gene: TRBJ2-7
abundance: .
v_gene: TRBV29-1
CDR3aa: CSAISYEQYF
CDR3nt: TGCAGCGCCATCTCCTACGAGCAGTACTTC

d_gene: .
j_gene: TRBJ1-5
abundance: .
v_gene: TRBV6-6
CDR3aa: CASRPRYQDQPQHF
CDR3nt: TGTGCCAGCAGGCCCAGGTACCAAGATCAGCCCCAGCATTTT

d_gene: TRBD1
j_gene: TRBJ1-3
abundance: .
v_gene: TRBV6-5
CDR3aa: CASGGQAASGNTIYF
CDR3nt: TGTGCCAGCGGGGGACAGGCCGCCTCTGGAAACACCATATATTTT

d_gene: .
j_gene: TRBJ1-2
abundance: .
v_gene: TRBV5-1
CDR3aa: CASSIAGVATYGYTF
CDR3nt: TGCGCCAGCAGTATCGCCGGGGTCGCGACCTATGGCTACACCTTC

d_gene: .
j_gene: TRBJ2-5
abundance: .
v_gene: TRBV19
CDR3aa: CASSTYREETQYF
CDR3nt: TGTGCCAGTAGTACCTACAGGGAAGAGACCCAGTACTTC

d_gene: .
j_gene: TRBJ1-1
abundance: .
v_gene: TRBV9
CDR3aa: CASSPVMSTEAFF
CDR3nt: TGTGCCAGCAGCCCCGTGATGAGCACTGAAGCTTTCTTT

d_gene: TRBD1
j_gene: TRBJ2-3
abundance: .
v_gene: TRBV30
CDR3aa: CAWRGQGTGGQYF
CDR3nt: TGTGCCTGGAGGGGACAGGGCACTGGGGGGCAGTATTTT

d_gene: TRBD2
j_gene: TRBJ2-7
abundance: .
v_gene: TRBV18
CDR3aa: CASSVSGEFYEQYF
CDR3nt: TGTGCCAGCTCAGTAAGCGGGGAGTTTTACGAGCAGTACTTC

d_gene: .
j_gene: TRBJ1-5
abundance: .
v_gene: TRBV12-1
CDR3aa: CASSLNDRARQPQHF
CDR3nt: TGTGCCAGCAGCCTCAATGACAGGGCGAGGCAGCCCCAGCATTTT

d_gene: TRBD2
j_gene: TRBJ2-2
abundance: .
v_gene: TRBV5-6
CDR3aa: CASSPTSGGNTGELFF
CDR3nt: TGTGCCAGCAGCCCCACTAGCGGGGGCAACACCGGGGAGCTGTTTTTT

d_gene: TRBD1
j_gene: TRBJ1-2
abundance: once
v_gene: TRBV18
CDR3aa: CASYSGGTVNYGYTF
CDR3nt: TGTGCCAGCTATTCGGGAGGGACAGTGAACTATGGCTACACCTTC

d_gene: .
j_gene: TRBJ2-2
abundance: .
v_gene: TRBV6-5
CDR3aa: CASRAGPTNTGELFF
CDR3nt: TGTGCCAGCAGGGCGGGACCTACGAACACCGGGGAGCTGTTTTTT

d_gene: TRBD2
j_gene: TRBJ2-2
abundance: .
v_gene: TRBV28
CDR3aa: CASSLRGLETGELFF
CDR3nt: TGTGCCAGCAGCCTCCGGGGACTAGAGACCGGGGAGCTGTTTTTT

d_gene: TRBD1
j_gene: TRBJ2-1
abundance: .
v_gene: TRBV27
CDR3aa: CASGPRGTGYGIGQFF
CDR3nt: TGTGCCAGCGGACCCCGGGGGACAGGGTACGGAATAGGGCAGTTCTTC

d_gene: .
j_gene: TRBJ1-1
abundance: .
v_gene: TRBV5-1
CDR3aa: CASSGGASPGTEAFF
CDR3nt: TGCGCCAGCAGCGGGGGGGCTTCACCAGGCACTGAAGCTTTCTTT

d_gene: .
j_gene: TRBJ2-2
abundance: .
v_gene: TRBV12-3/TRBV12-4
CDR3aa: CASRRITGELFF
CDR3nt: TGTGCCAGCAGGCGGATCACCGGGGAGCTGTTTTTT

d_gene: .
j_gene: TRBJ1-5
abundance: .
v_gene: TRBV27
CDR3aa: CASSSGFNQPQHF
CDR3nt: TGTGCCAGCAGTTCAGGGTTCAATCAGCCCCAGCATTTT

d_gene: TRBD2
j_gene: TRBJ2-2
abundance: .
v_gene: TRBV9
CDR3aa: CASSVASGANTGELFF
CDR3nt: TGTGCCAGCAGCGTAGCTAGCGGGGCTAACACCGGGGAGCTGTTTTTT

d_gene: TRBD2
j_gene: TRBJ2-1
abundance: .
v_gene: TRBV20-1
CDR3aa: CSASHLFGGGYNEQFF
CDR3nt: TGCAGTGCTAGTCATCTCTTTGGGGGGGGATACAATGAGCAGTTCTTC

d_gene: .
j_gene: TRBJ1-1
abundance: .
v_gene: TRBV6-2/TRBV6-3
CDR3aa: CASSYLTQGHLNAEAFF
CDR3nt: TGTGCCAGCAGTTACCTCACACAGGGACATTTGAACGCTGAAGCTTTCTTT

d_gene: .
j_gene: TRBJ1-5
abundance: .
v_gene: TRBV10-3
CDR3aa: CAISESGGSNQPQHF
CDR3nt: TGTGCCATCAGTGAGTCGGGGGGTAGCAATCAGCCCCAGCATTTT

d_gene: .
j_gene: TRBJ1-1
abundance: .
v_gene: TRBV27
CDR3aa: CASSPLGGRAFF
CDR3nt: TGTGCCAGCAGTCCTCTCGGGGGGCGAGCTTTCTTT

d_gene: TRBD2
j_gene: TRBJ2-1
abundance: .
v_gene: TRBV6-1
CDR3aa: CASSDTTSGHYNEQFF
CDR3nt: TGTGCCAGCAGTGACACGACTAGCGGTCACTACAATGAGCAGTTCTTC

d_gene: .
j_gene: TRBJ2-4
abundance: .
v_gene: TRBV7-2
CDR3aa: CASSSNRGSTSNIQYF
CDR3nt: TGTGCCAGCAGCTCTAACCGGGGATCTACCTCAAACATTCAGTACTTC

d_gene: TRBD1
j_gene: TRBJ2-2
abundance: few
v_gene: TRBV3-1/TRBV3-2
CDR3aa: CASSCGQGARTGELFF
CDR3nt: TGTGCCAGCAGCTGTGGACAGGGGGCGCGCACCGGGGAGCTGTTTTTT

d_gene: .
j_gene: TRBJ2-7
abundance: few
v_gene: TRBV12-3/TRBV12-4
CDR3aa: CASSFRYEQYF
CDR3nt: TGTGCCAGCAGTTTCAGGTACGAGCAGTACTTC

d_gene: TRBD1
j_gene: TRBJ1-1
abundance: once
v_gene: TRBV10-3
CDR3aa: CAIRGTGGGLDTEAFF
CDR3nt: TGTGCCATCAGGGGGACAGGGGGCGGCCTGGACACTGAAGCTTTCTTT

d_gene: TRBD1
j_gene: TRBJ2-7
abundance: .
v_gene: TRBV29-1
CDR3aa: CSVEDRQGTYEQYF
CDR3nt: TGCAGCGTTGAAGACCGACAGGGAACCTACGAGCAGTACTTC

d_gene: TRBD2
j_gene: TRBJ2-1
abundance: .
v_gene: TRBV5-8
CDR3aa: CASSSSGRASYNEQFF
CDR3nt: TGTGCCAGCAGCTCTAGCGGGAGGGCCTCCTACAATGAGCAGTTCTTC

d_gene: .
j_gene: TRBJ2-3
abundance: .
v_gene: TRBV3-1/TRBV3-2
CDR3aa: CASSLSQGIDTQYF
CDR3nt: TGTGCCAGCAGCCTGAGTCAGGGGATAGATACGCAGTATTTT

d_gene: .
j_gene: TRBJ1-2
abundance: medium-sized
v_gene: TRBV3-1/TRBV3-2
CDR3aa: CASSHQIPRKANYGYTF
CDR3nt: TGTGCCAGCAGCCACCAGATACCCAGAAAAGCTAACTATGGCTACACCTTC

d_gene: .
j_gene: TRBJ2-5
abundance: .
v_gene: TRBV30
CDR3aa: CAWSVGALGETQYF
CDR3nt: TGTGCCTGGAGTGTGGGAGCGCTGGGGGAGACCCAGTACTTC

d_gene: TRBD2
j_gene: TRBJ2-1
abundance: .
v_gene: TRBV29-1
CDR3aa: CSILSGRGYNEQFF
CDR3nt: TGCAGCATACTTAGCGGGAGGGGATACAATGAGCAGTTCTTC

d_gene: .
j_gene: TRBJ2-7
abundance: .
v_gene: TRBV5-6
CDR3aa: CASSLEVGLNYEQYF
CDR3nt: TGTGCCAGCAGCTTGGAAGTTGGACTAAATTACGAGCAGTACTTC

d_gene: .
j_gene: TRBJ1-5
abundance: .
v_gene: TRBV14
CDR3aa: CASSQVMGEAQHF
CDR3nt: TGTGCCAGCAGCCAAGTGATGGGTGAGGCCCAGCATTTT

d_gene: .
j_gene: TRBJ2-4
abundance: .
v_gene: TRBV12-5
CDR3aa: CASGLRVGNRNIQYF
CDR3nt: TGTGCTAGTGGTTTGCGGGTCGGCAATAGAAACATTCAGTACTTC

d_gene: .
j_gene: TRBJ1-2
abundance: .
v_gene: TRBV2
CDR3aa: CASSEPGNYGYTF
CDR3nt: TGTGCCAGCAGTGAGCCAGGCAACTATGGCTACACCTTC

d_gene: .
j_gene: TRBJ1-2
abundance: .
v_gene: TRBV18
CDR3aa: CASSPPVSDGGYTF
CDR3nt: TGTGCCAGCTCACCCCCCGTTTCCGATGGCGGCTACACCTTC

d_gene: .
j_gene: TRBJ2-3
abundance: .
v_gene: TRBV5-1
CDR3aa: CASSLIEADTQYF
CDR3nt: TGCGCCAGCAGCTTGATAGAGGCAGATACGCAGTATTTT

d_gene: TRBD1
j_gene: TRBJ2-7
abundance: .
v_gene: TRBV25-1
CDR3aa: CASSDSGGTGVYEQYF
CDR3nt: TGTGCCAGCAGTGATTCCGGGGGGACAGGGGTCTACGAGCAGTACTTC

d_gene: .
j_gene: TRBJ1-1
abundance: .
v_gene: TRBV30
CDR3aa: CASSPTLPMRDTEAFF
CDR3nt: TGTGCCTCTAGTCCGACTCTTCCGATGCGAGACACTGAAGCTTTCTTT

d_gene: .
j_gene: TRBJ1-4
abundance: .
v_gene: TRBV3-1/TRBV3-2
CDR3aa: CASSQGGGNEKLFF
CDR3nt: TGTGCCAGCAGCCAAGGAGGGGGTAATGAAAAACTGTTTTTT

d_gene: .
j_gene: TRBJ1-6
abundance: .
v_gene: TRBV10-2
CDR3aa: CASSGQVNSPLHF
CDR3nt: TGCGCCAGCAGTGGACAGGTTAATTCACCCCTCCACTTT

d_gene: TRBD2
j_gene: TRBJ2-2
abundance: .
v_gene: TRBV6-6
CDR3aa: CASSPGLAGSNTGELFF
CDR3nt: TGTGCCAGCAGTCCGGGACTAGCGGGATCGAACACCGGGGAGCTGTTTTTT

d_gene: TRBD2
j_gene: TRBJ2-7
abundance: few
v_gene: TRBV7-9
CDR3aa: CASSSRGEGVKYF
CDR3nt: TGTGCCAGCAGCTCTCGGGGGGAGGGCGTTAAGTACTTC

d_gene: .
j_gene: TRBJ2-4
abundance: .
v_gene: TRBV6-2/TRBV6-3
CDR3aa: CASSYEEGDSRRVVRYF
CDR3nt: TGTGCCAGCAGTTATGAGGAGGGTGACAGCCGAAGGGTGGTGAGGTACTTC

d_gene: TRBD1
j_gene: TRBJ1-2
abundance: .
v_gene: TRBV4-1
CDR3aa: CASSQGTREGAHGYTF
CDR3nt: TGCGCCAGCAGCCAAGGTACAAGAGAGGGGGCGCATGGCTACACCTTC

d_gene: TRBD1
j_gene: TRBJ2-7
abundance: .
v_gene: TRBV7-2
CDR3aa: CASSLSTGVGYEQYF
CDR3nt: TGTGCCAGCAGCCTATCAACAGGGGTAGGCTACGAGCAGTACTTC

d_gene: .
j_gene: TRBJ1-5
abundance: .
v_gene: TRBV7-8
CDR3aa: CASSFSGQPQHF
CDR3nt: TGTGCCAGCAGCTTCTCTGGCCAGCCCCAGCATTTT

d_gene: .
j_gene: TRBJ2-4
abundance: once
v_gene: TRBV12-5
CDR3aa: CASGLDGGSNIQYF
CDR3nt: TGTGCTAGTGGTTTGGACGGGGGTTCTAACATTCAGTACTTC

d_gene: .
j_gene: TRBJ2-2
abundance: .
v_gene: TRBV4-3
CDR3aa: CASSQDSPPRRGELFF
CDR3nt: TGCGCCAGCAGCCAAGATTCCCCCCCCCGGAGGGGGGAGCTGTTTTTT